Sequencing of this T cell receptor (beta chain) was carried out in a study of cytomegalovirus exposure and HLA in healthy donors. General study points: Listed as cytomegalovirus-associated were about 160 TCR beta chains. From TCR beta sequences, most subjects' HLA-A and HLA-B alleles were reportedly predicted accurately.

Primers included in the PCR were 60 Vbeta and 13 Jbeta primers. The table came from immunoSEQ multiplex PCR; TCRdb's copy has only in-frame clones and leaves some out. The table shows roughly 130,000 clones, with over 60% occurring only once. Germline V CDR1 and CDR2: SGHTA, FQGNSA. The trim removed 5 bases at V and 2 bases at J, leaving 5 bases unmatched. The CDR3 has 15 residues. In its sample, this clone was seen many times. Its specificity is unknown. Donors showed nominal health when sampled, although they likely had unrecorded immune exposures. The rearrangement links TRBV7-2 to TRBJ2-3, with 9 bases that match TRBD2. This sequence was found in a human donor in good health. The specimen was PBMCs. The CDR3 spells CASSQAGGPTDTQYF. CDR3 in DNA: TGTGCCAGCAGCCAAGCGGGGGGTCCCACAGATACGCAGTATTTT.